This entry features one T cell receptor (beta chain) sequence. Its binding antigen is unknown. Base qualities are not provided; no much larger clone lies one nucleotide away. Other nucleotide sequences from this sample produce the same CDR3. The immunoSEQ Assay, a bias-controlled multiplex PCR, was used to amplify TCRbeta CDR3 regions from genomic DNA. Per the source publication's procedure: Within the assay, amplification of reference gene primers was used to estimate how many nucleated cells each sample contained. Sequence reads were collapsed and filtered to measure the absolute abundance of every unique TCRbeta CDR3 rearrangement. For each sample, productive Simpson clonality was calculated by taking the square root of Simpson's diversity index across productive rearrangements. Held by TCRdb, this immuneACCESS table contains in-frame sequences only and omits some clones. Under half of the omission traces to an unresolved V gene where checked; the cause of the rest is unknown. The V and J calls and clone size are taken from that table; D and trimming were inferred from the DNA. Here the sample has roughly 340,000 clones; around nine tenths occur a single time. In total, the top ten clones hold just under 7.5% of the sample.

This specimen comes from a study of blood T cell repertoires in COVID-19 (dated by TCRdb to between 2020 and 2021). As for the study more broadly: Samples covering the acute and convalescent phases of COVID-19 were provided by collaborators in the United States, Italy and Spain. The prospective study material was composed of cDNA or gDNA derived from T cells, B-cell-depleted T cells, or PBMCs. A de-identified subject ID, COVID-19 status, age in years and sex were almost always included in the sample metadata. The dataset comprised deeply sampled blood TCRbeta repertoires from subjects exposed to, actively infected with, or recovered from COVID-19. Where available, HLA class I and class II types were obtained from metadata supplied by the sample provider rather than from assay-based typing. The repertoires were released in a freely available public database meant as a resource for research on the immune response to SARS-CoV-2. The samples were drawn from two sources: the first 160 participants of the ongoing ImmuneRACE study, and 950 to 1,500 subjects contributed by 6 global collaborators.

One collaborating source in Seattle enrolled patients during active infection and followed them longitudinally through the course of disease. The collaborating institutions used their own protocols to collect whole blood in K2EDTA tubes. For TCRbeta analysis, collaborators shipped samples in one of three forms: frozen whole blood, isolated PBMCs, or DNA extracted from either of those sample types. The CDR3 runs 12 amino acids, cysteine and phenylalanine included. This entry keeps only the CDR3 DNA: 36 bases, framed from base 1. Cut back by 6 bases and 6 bases, the V and J ends lie 9 bases apart. The paper as a whole reports these results and caveats: The quantity of clinical and demographic metadata differed by source and by participant and was supplied without curation.

The sequenced material came from peripheral blood. The origin of this receptor is a woman between 65 and 79 years old with COVID-19, enrolled during active disease. Recombination connected TRBV12-3 or TRBV12-4 to TRBJ1-5; no D gene can be assigned with confidence. CDR3 region: CASSRGGQPQHF. The DNA reads as follows: TGTGCCAGCAGCCGAGGAGGTCAGCCCCAGCATTTT.